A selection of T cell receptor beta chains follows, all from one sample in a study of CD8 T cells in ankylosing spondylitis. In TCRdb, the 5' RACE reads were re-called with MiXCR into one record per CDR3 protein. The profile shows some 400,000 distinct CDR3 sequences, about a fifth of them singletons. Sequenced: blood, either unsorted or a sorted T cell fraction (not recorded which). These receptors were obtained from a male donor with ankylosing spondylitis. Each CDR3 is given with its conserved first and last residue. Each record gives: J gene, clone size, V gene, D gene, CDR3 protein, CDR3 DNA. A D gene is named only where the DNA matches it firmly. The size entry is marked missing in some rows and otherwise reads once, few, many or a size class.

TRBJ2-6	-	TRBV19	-	CATKYRGLGPGANVLTF	TGTGCCACCAAATATCGGGGTTTAGGCCCTGGGGCCAACGTCCTGACTTTC
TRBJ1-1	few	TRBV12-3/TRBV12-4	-	CASSPLGLRNTEAFF	TGTGCCAGCAGTCCCCTGGGACTGAGGAACACTGAAGCTTTCTTT
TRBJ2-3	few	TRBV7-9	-	CASSQRDLDGTDTQYF	TGTGCCAGCAGCCAACGCGACTTGGATGGTACAGATACGCAGTATTTT
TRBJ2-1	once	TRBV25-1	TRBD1	CASSTVPGQGAGEQFF	TGTGCCAGCAGTACCGTACCGGGACAGGGGGCCGGTGAGCAGTTCTTC
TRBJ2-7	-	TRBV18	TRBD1	CASSLGTGGEQYF	TGTGCCAGCTCCCTCGGGACAGGGGGTGAGCAGTACTTC
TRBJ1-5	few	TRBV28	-	CASSLYSNSNQPQHF	TGTGCCAGCAGTTTATACAGCAATAGCAATCAGCCCCAGCATTTT
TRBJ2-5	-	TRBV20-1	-	CSARDPSVETQYF	TGCAGTGCTAGAGATCCCAGCGTGGAGACCCAGTACTTC
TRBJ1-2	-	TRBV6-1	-	CASTRGAPDYGYTF	TGTGCCAGCACCCGGGGAGCGCCCGACTATGGCTACACCTTC
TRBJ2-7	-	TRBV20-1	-	CSASGQTSHLREQYF	TGCAGTGCTAGTGGGCAGACCAGTCATCTTCGCGAGCAGTACTTC
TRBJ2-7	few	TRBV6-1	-	CASNPADRQGEQYF	TGTGCCAGCAACCCAGCGGATAGACAAGGAGAGCAGTACTTC
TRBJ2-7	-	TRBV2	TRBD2	CASSERKRELGEQYF	TGTGCCAGCAGTGAAAGGAAGCGGGAGTTGGGCGAGCAGTACTTC
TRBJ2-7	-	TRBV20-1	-	CSANRRGPFLYEQYF	TGCAGTGCTAACCGGAGGGGGCCCTTTCTGTACGAGCAGTACTTC
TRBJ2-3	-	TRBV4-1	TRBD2	CASSQYRDYSTDTQYF	TGCGCCAGCAGCCAATATCGGGACTATAGCACAGATACGCAGTATTTT
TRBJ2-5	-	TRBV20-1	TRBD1	CSARDPGQGGETQYF	TGCAGTGCGAGAGATCCGGGACAGGGAGGGGAGACCCAGTACTTC
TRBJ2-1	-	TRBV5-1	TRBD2	CASSLGPGTSSGEQFF	TGCGCCAGCAGCTTGGGACCCGGGACTAGTTCTGGTGAGCAGTTCTTC
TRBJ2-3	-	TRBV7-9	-	CASSPQGAGYTDTQYF	TGTGCCAGCAGCCCCCAGGGCGCAGGGTACACAGATACGCAGTATTTT
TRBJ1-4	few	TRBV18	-	CASSPPRDSTNEKLFF	TGTGCCAGCTCACCACCCCGGGATTCAACTAATGAAAAACTGTTTTTT
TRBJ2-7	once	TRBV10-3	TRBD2	CAISGAPSSPGGSEQYF	TGTGCCATCAGTGGGGCTCCCTCCTCCCCGGGAGGGTCCGAGCAGTACTTC
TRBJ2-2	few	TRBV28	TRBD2	CASTDLTSGSSIGELFF	TGTGCCAGCACCGATTTGACTAGCGGGAGTTCGATCGGGGAGCTGTTTTTT
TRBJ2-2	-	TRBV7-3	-	CASSLMGSSRTGELFF	TGTGCCAGCAGCTTAATGGGGAGTTCGAGGACCGGGGAGCTGTTTTTT
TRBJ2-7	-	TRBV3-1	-	CASSQDFGSSVHEQYF	TGTGCCAGCAGCCAAGATTTCGGCAGTTCCGTCCACGAGCAGTACTTC
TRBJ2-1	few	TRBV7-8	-	CASSSGGIRNEQFF	TGTGCCAGCAGCTCGGGCGGGATCCGCAATGAGCAGTTCTTC
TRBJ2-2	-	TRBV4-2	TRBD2	CASSQGFASGRVGTGELFF	TGTGCCAGCAGCCAAGGATTTGCTAGCGGGAGGGTAGGCACCGGGGAGCTGTTTTTT
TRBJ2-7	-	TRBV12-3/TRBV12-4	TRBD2	CASSPRPRTKGLARVQYF	TGTGCCAGCAGTCCCCGCCCCCGGACCAAAGGACTAGCGAGGGTGCAGTACTTC
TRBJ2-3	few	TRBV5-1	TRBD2	CASSLRLAVADTQYF	TGCGCCAGCAGCTTGAGGCTAGCGGTGGCAGATACGCAGTATTTT
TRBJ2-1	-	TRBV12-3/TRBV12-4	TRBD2	CASSFWLAGGPKDTEQFF	TGTGCCAGCAGTTTTTGGTTAGCGGGAGGCCCCAAGGATACTGAGCAGTTCTTC